The 22 T cell receptor beta chains reported below all come from one sample, sequenced in a study of blood T cell repertoires in COVID-19. The data were produced by immunoSEQ multiplex PCR, yet TCRdb's version contains in-frame clones alone and is incomplete. The sample lists about 110,000 clones, around 90% occurring once. Sequencing input: peripheral blood. These receptors were collected from a human donor in a cohort sampled during active COVID-19.

The chain uses TRBV18 and TRBJ1-1; D gene uncertain. The CDR3 is made up of 14 amino acids. Germline loops: CDR1 KGHSH, CDR2 LQKENI. V lost 3 bases, J lost 6 bases, and 14 bases lay in between. This CDR3 is CASSPTRVGAEAFF. The CDR3 coding sequence is TGTGCCAGCTCACCGACCCGGGTGGGTGCTGAAGCTTTCTTT.

The chain has TRBV4-3 and TRBJ2-2, with TRBD2 matching over 11 bases. J lost 3 bases, V lost 1 base, and 4 bases had no gene match. CDR3 length equals 17 residues. CDR1 and CDR2 from the germline V gene are LGHNA and YSLEER. CDR3 bases: TGCGCCAGCAGCCAAGTGACTAGCGGGGATGACACCGGGGAGCTGTTTTTT. Residues: CASSQVTSGDDTGELFF.

J is TRBJ1-1 and V is TRBV7-3; 8 nucleotides align to TRBD1. V shed 2 bases and J 1 base; nucleotides not matched to a gene: 9. The V gene's germline CDR1 is SGHTA and CDR2 FQGTGA. The CDR3 is 17 residues long. In DNA form, the CDR3 reads TGTGCCAGCAGCTTATTTCCCGCTGGACAGGGGAACACTGAAGCTTTCTTT. Translating it yields CASSLFPAGQGNTEAFF. Filled out from reference TRBV7-3 and TRBJ1-1, the complete variable domain reads GAGVSQTPSNKVTEKGKYVELRCDPISGHTALYWYRQSLGQGPEFLIYFQGTGAADDSGLPNDRFFAVRPEGSVSTLKIQRTERGDSAVYLCASSLFPAGQGNTEAFFGQGTRLTVV.

This clone occurred once. The chain combines TRBV3-1 (or the pseudogene TRBV3-2) with TRBJ2-2; 11 bases match TRBD2. CDR3 length: 17 residues. Looked up from germline, CDR1 is LGHDT and CDR2 is YNNKEL (reference sequence). V lost 4 bases to trimming and J lost 5 bases; unmatched junction nucleotides: 9. The CDR3 DNA is TGTGCCAGCAGCCCGGGACTAGCGGCCAAATGGACCGGGGAGCTGTTTTTT. This sequence encodes CASSPGLAAKWTGELFF.

The chain employs TRBV3-1 (or the pseudogene TRBV3-2) and TRBJ1-1; TRBD1 is a possible D gene (6 bases). This CDR3 is built from 16 residues. Germline-derived CDR1 and CDR2 are LGHDT and YNNKEL (reference sequence). V lost 4 bases, J lost 1 base, and 16 bases lay in between. For the CDR3, the DNA is TGTGCCAGCAGCCCCCCCCAGTTGGGACAGAACACTGAAGCTTTCTTT. It yields the protein CASSPPQLGQNTEAFF.

This chain joins TRBV19 and TRBJ1-5; maybe TRBD1 (6 bases). This CDR3 is built from 17 residues. From germline, CDR1 is LNHDA and CDR2 SQIVND (reference sequence). Trimming pared 1 base from V and 2 bases from J, leaving 15 bases between. CDR3 sequence: CASSIGITGTGNQPQHF. In DNA form, the CDR3 reads TGTGCCAGTAGTATAGGGATTACAGGGACGGGCAATCAGCCCCAGCATTTT. Using reference TRBV19 and TRBJ1-5 for the parts outside the CDR3, the full variable domain is DGGITQSPKYLFRKEGQNVTLSCEQNLNHDAMYWYRQDPGQGLRLIYYSQIVNDFQKGDIAEGYSVSREKKESFPLTVTSAQKNPTAFYLCASSIGITGTGNQPQHFGDGTRLSIL.

The chain links TRBV4-3 to TRBJ2-7; D may be TRBD1 (6 bases). V was shortened by 4 bases and J by 2 bases, with 18 bases between the two germline ends. Germline V gene sequence: CDR1 LGHNA, CDR2 YSLEER. CDR3 size: 16 residues. CDR3 coding DNA: TGCGCCAGCAGCCCGACCACCGGGACACCCCCCTACGAGCAGTACTTC. Amino acids: CASSPTTGTPPYEQYF.

The rearrangement uses TRBV19 and TRBJ1-2; TRBD1 matches at 7 bases. V trimming: 4 bases; J trimming: 4 bases; junction bases outside the gene matches: 0. Germline V gene sequence: CDR1 LNHDA, CDR2 SQIVND (reference sequence). There are 12 residues in the CDR3. The chain's CDR3 is CASSRTGYGYTF. The CDR3 region has the DNA TGTGCCAGTAGTAGGACAGGCTATGGCTACACCTTC.

The rearrangement joins TRBV4-3 to TRBJ2-7, with 8 bases lining up with TRBD2. Trimming cost V 1 base and J 2 bases; bases outside gene matches: 4. The germline gives CDR1 LGHNA, CDR2 YSLEER. CDR3 length: 15 amino acids. CDR3 coding DNA: TGCGCCAGCAGCCAAGCGGCGGGGGGAACCTACGAGCAGTACTTC. It codes for CASSQAAGGTYEQYF.

The chain recombines TRBV2 with TRBJ1-2, with D uncertain. CDR3 length: 11 residues. CDR1 is SNHLY, CDR2 FYNNEI, per germline. V dropped 7 bases and J dropped 13 bases, with 16 bases sitting between them. The CDR3 region has the DNA TGTGCCAGCATCTACACAGCTACCTCCACCTTC. Its translation: CASIYTATSTF.

This clone was counted only a few times. V and J are TRBV19 and TRBJ2-2, with a possible D match to TRBD1 (6 bases). V was cut by 0 bases and J by 6 bases, with 11 bases left in between. CDR3 length: 15 amino acids. Per the germline V gene, CDR1 is LNHDA and CDR2 is SQIVND (reference sequence). The CDR3 sequence is CASSIDRGVSGELFF. For the CDR3, the DNA is TGTGCCAGTAGTATAGACAGGGGCGTATCCGGGGAGCTGTTTTTT.

The chain joins TRBV6-5 to TRBJ2-2; no clear D. Germline V gene data show CDR1 as MNHEY and CDR2 as SVGAGI. V was cut by 2 bases and J by 0 bases, with 7 bases left in between. The CDR3 extends over 15 amino acids. CDR3 nucleotides: TGTGCCAGCAGTTACGTCTACTCGAACACCGGGGAGCTGTTTTTT. Translation: CASSYVYSNTGELFF.

The J gene is TRBJ2-7, the V gene TRBV4-1; 9 nucleotides match TRBD2. V gave up 4 bases and J gave up 6 bases; unmatched junction bases: 10. This CDR3 is 15 amino acids long. CDR1 and CDR2 (germline): MGHRA, YSYEKL. The CDR3 nucleotides read TGCGCCAGCAGCCGACCCGATCAGCGGGGGGCCGAGCAGTACTTC. It is translated as CASSRPDQRGAEQYF.

V usage is TRBV5-4 and J usage is TRBJ1-2; D is unclear. The V end lost 0 bases, the J end lost 3 bases, and 9 bases lay between the germline ends. The CDR3 is made up of 14 amino acids. CDR1 SGHNT and CDR2 YYREEE come from the germline V gene (reference sequence). The CDR3 DNA reads TGTGCCAGCAGCTTGGCTGAGGGAGACTATGGCTACACCTTC. Translation gives CASSLAEGDYGYTF.

V gene TRBV13 combines with J gene TRBJ2-7; 9 bases match TRBD2. V shed 0 bases and J 6 bases; nucleotides not matched to a gene: 6. Germline V gives CDR1 PRHDT, CDR2 FYEKMQ (reference sequence). This CDR3 is built from 15 residues. In DNA, the CDR3 is TGTGCCAGCAGCTTAGGAGCGGGGGGCGGGTCCGAGCAGTACTTC. It codes for CASSLGAGGGSEQYF.

V and J are TRBV10-2 and TRBJ2-1, with D possibly being TRBD1 (6 bases). This CDR3 has 14 amino acids. The germline V gene encodes CDR1 WSHSY and CDR2 SAAADI. Trimming stripped 5 bases from V and 3 bases from J, with 11 bases between. The CDR3 DNA reads TGCGCCAGCAGTCGGGGCAGGGGCTACAATGAGCAGTTCTTC. This gives the protein CASSRGRGYNEQFF.

The CDR3 spells CASSVEPSGRVHTQYF. CDR3 nucleotides: TGTGCCAGCAGCGTAGAGCCTAGCGGGAGAGTACATACGCAGTATTTT. The chain is built from TRBV9 and TRBJ2-3; 10 bases map to TRBD2. CDR1 SGDLS and CDR2 YYNGEE come from the germline V gene. Trimming cost V 0 bases and J 7 bases; bases outside gene matches: 8. The CDR3 consists of 16 residues.

This rearrangement joins TRBV7-8 to TRBJ2-4, with D possibly TRBD1 on 5 matching bases. The germline CDR1 and CDR2 sequences are SGHVS and FQNEAQ. The V gene lost 5 bases and the J gene lost 8 bases, with 13 bases spanning the gap. This CDR3 comprises 13 residues. CDR3 amino acids: CASSPTVWDIQYF. The DNA for the CDR3 is TGTGCCAGCAGCCCGACAGTTTGGGACATTCAGTACTTC.

The rearrangement uses TRBV9 and TRBJ2-7; tentative D call: TRBD1 (6 bases). CDR1 and CDR2 (germline): SGDLS, YYNGEE. The CDR3 extends over 13 amino acids. Trimming took off 4 bases at V and 1 base at J, with 9 bases between the two ends. The CDR3 loop reads CASSSQGSYEQYF. The CDR3 bases are TGTGCCAGCAGCTCACAGGGTTCCTACGAGCAGTACTTC.

The rearrangement joins TRBV7-9 to TRBJ2-7, with 7 bases lining up with TRBD1. CDR3 length: 16 residues. V dropped 4 bases and J dropped 2; count of bases not matched to a gene: 11. The germline CDR1 and CDR2 sequences are SEHNR and FQNEAQ (reference sequence). The CDR3 bases are TGTGCCAGCAGCTCCCAGACAGGGAAGCGGACCTACGAGCAGTACTTC. It is translated as CASSSQTGKRTYEQYF.

This chain links TRBV9 with TRBJ2-2, with D possibly matching TRBD2 (6 bases). The V gene's germline CDR1 is SGDLS and CDR2 YYNGEE. This CDR3 spans 14 amino acids. Trimming removed 1 base from V and 6 bases from J, with 10 bases in between. The CDR3 region is CASSVSGSPGELFF. CDR3 nucleotide sequence: TGTGCCAGCAGCGTATCCGGGAGCCCCGGGGAGCTGTTTTTT.

The rearrangement uses TRBV27 and TRBJ2-2, with TRBD2 as a possible D gene (6 bases). The CDR3 has 15 residues. Trimming removed 7 bases from V and 4 bases from J, with 16 bases in between. Per the germline V gene, CDR1 is MNHEY and CDR2 is SMNVEV (reference sequence). CDR3 amino acids: CASTSSWRGTGELFF. The CDR3, as DNA: TGTGCCAGCACTAGTTCCTGGCGGGGCACCGGGGAGCTGTTTTTT.